This T cell receptor (beta chain) stems from a study of T cell changes during pregnancy in multiple sclerosis. V was clipped by 5 bases and J by 1 base, with 8 bases between them. Per the germline V gene, CDR1 is MNHEY and CDR2 is SVGAGI. The length of the CDR3 is 13 residues. This table comes from immunoSEQ multiplex PCR, and its TCRdb copy is limited to in-frame clones, with some not included. This table holds approximately 49,000 clones, about 90% found once. The TCR comes from a female donor in good health, enrolled as a control in a pregnancy study. The sample was peripheral blood, taken after pregnancy. The rearrangement links TRBV6-5 to TRBJ1-1, with D tentatively TRBD1 (6 bases). In DNA form, the CDR3 reads TGTGCCAGCAGTCCGACAGGGAACACTGAAGCTTTCTTT. Its protein is CASSPTGNTEAFF.